The sample holds a few counts of the clone carrying this TCR beta chain. Extraction of RNA together with DNA used about 17-34 mg of unsorted bulk tissue. Tumors were each sampled at five separate regions. Tumor samples all exceeded 75% viable tumor cells. These data come from a study of tumor-infiltrating lymphocytes in primary liver carcinoma. Trimming took 5 bases from V and 5 from J; bases not matched to a gene: 12. The germline V gene has CDR1 LNHDA and CDR2 SQIVND (reference sequence). The CDR3 sequence is 16 residues long. Total RNA amounting to approximately 460 ng was the source from which TCR beta cDNA was made with a constant-region primer. Construction of TCR beta libraries relied on three successive nested multiplex PCR rounds employing slightly modified ARM-PCR. The first two PCR rounds, roughly 9 cycles each, used TRBV1-TRBV30 forward primers and a C-beta reverse primer. TCRdb redid the calling of the multiplex PCR reads with MiXCR, one entry per CDR3 protein. Seen here are about 99,000 distinct CDR3 sequences, more than 65% observed once, and the top ten hold roughly 10%.

The chain combines TRBV19 with TRBJ1-1; 9 nucleotides align to TRBD1. The receptor was isolated from a woman aged 55-70 years with primary liver carcinoma and hepatitis B virus infection. The sequenced sample consisted of liver tumor tissue from sampling region 5. The subset is: tumor region T5, tumor centre. As DNA, the CDR3 is TGTGCCAGTAGTGCGAGACCTTCCGGGACAGGGACTGAAGCTTTCTTT. Encoded protein: CASSARPSGTGTEAFF.